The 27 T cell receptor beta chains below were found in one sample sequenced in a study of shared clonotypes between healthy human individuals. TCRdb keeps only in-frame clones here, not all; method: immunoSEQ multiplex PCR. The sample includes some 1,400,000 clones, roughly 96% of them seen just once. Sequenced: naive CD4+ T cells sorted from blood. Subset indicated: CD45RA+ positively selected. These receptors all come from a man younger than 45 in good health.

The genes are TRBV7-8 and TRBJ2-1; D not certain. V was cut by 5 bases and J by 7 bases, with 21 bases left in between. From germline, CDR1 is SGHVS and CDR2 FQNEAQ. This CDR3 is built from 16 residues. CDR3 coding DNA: TGTGCCAGCAGCCGAATAGATACCTGGCGGATGAATGAGCAGTTCTTC. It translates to CASSRIDTWRMNEQFF.

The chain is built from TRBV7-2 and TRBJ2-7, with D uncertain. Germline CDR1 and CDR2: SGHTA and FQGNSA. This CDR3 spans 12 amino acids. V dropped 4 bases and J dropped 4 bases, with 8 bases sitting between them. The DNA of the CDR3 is TGTGCCAGCAGCTATCACCGGTACGAGCAGTACTTC. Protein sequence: CASSYHRYEQYF. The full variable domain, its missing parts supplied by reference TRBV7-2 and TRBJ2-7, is GAGVSQSPSNKVTEKGKDVELRCDPISGHTALYWYRQSLGQGLEFLIYFQGNSAPDKSGLPSDRFSAERTGGSVSTLTIQRTQQEDSAVYLCASSYHRYEQYFGPGTRLTVT.

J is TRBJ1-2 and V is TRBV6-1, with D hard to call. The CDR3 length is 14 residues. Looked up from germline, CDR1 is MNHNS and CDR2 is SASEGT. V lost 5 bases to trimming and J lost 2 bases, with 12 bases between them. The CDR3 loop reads CASSPSEKNYGYTF. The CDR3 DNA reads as TGTGCCAGCAGTCCTTCAGAAAAGAACTATGGCTACACCTTC.

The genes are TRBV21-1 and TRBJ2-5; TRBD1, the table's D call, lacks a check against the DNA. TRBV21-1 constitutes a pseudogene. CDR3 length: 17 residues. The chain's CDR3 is CASSKVGGQGWRETQYF. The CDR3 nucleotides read TGTGCCAGCAGCAAAGTGGGTGGACAGGGGTGGCGGGAGACCCAGTACTTC.

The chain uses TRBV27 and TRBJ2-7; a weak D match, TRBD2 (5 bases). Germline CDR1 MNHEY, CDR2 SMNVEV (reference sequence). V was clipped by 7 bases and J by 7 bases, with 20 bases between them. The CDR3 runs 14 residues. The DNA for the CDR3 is TGTGCCAGCACGTCCGTACTAGGTGTAAGTGAGCAGTACTTC. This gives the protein CASTSVLGVSEQYF.

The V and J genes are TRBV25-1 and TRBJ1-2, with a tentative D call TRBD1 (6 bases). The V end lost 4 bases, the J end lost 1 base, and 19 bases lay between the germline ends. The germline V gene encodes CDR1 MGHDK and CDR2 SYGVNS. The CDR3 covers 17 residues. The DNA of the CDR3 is TGTGCCAGCAGTGGGTCGACAGGTGACTGGGTTAACTATGGCTACACCTTC. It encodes CASSGSTGDWVNYGYTF.

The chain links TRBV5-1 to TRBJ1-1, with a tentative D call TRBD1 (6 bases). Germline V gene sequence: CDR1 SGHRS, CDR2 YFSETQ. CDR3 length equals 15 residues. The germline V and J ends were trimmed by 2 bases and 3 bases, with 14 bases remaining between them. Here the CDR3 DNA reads TGCGCCAGCAGCTTCGACGGACAGACGTACACTGAAGCTTTCTTT. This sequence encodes CASSFDGQTYTEAFF.

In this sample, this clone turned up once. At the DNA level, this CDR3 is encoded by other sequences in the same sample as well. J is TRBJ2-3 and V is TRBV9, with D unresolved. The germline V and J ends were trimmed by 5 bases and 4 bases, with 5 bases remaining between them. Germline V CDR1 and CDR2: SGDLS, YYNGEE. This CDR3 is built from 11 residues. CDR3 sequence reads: CASSAADTQYF. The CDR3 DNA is TGTGCCAGCAGTGCCGCAGATACGCAGTATTTT.

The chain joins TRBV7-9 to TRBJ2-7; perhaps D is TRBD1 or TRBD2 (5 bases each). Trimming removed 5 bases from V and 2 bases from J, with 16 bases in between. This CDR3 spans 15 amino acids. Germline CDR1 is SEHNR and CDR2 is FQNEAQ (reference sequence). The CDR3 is CASSRLGVGAYEQYF. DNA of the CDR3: TGTGCCAGCAGCCGATTGGGGGTCGGGGCCTACGAGCAGTACTTC.

The DNA for the CDR3 is TGCGCCAGCAGGGCTCAAAGGACAGGCGACGAGCAGTACTTC. Translated, it gives CASRAQRTGDEQYF. The rearrangement uses TRBV5-1 and TRBJ2-7; the match to TRBD1 covers 7 bases. The trim removed 5 bases at V and 5 bases at J, leaving 10 bases unmatched. The V gene's germline CDR1 is SGHRS and CDR2 YFSETQ. The CDR3 is 14 residues long. The full variable domain, with the rest looked up from reference TRBV5-1 and TRBJ2-7, is KAGVTQTPRYLIKTRGQQVTLSCSPISGHRSVSWYQQTPGQGLQFLFEYFSETQRNKGNFPGRFSGRQFSNSRSEMNVSTLELGDSALYLCASRAQRTGDEQYFGPGTRLTVT.

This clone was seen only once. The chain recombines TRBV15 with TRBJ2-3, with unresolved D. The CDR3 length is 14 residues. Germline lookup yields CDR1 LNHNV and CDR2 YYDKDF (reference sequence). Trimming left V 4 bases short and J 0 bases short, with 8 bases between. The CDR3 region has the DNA TGTGCCACCAGCACCCGAACAAGCACAGATACGCAGTATTTT. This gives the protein CATSTRTSTDTQYF.

DNA for the CDR3: TGTGCCAGCAGCTTAGCAGGGGTAAGGTATCAGGCCTCCTACAATGAGCAGTTCTTC. Translating gives CASSLAGVRYQASYNEQFF. The V and J genes are TRBV7-3 and TRBJ2-1; TRBD1 is a possible D gene (6 bases). Per germline, CDR1 SGHTA and CDR2 FQGTGA. Trimming took 2 bases from V and 0 from J, leaving 20 bases between them. CDR3 length equals 19 residues.

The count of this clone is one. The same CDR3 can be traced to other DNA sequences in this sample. CDR3 nucleotides: TGTGCCAGCAGTTACTTGGGTGGCTACACCTTC. Its protein is CASSYLGGYTF. The V and J genes are TRBV6-5 and TRBJ1-2; D is ambiguous. Trimming pared 1 base from V and 7 bases from J, leaving 4 bases between. CDR1 is MNHEY, CDR2 SVGAGI, per germline. This CDR3 spans 11 amino acids.

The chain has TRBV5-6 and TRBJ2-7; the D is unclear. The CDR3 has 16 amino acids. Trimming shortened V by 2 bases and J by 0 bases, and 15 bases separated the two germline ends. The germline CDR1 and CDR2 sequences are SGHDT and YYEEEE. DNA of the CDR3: TGTGCCAGCAGCTTTAGGCATATCATAAGCTCCTACGAGCAGTACTTC. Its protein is CASSFRHIISSYEQYF.

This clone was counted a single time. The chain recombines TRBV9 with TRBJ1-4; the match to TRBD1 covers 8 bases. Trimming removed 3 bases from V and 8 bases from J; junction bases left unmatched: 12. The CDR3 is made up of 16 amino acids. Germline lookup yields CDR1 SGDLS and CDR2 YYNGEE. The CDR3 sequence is CASSARDRGELEKLFF. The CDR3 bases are TGTGCCAGCAGCGCGCGAGACAGGGGTGAATTGGAAAAACTGTTTTTT.

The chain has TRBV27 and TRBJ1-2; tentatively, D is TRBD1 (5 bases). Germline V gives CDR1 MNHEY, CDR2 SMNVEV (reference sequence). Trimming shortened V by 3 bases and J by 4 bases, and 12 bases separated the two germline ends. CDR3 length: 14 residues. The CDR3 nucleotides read TGTGCCAGCAGTTTGAGACAGACGGGCTATGGCTACACCTTC. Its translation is CASSLRQTGYGYTF.

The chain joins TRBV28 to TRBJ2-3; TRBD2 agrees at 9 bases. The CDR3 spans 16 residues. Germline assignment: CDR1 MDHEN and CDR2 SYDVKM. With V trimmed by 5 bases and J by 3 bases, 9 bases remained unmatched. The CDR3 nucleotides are TGTGCCAGCAGTCCCATAGCGGGAGTGTCGACAGATACGCAGTATTTT. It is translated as CASSPIAGVSTDTQYF.

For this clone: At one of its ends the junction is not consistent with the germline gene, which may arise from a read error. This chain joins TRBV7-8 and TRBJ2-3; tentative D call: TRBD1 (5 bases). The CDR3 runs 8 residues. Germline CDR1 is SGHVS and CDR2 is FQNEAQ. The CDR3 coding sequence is TGTGCCAGCAGTCAAGGGGATTTT. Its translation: CASSQGDF.

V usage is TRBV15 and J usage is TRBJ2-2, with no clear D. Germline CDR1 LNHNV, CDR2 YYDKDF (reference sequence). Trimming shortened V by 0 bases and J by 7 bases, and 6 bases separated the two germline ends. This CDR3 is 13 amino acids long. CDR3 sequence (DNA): TGTGCCACCAGCAGAGATCTGAGCGGGGAGCTGTTTTTT. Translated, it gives CATSRDLSGELFF.

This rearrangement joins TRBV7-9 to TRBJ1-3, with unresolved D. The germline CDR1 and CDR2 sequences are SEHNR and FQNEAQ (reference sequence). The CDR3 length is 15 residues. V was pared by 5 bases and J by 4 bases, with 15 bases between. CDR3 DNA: TGTGCCAGCAGCCCCCCCGGGTTCCAGGGAAACACCATATATTTT. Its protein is CASSPPGFQGNTIYF.

This chain's CDR3 is CASIQGGGLYQPQHF. CDR3 sequence (DNA): TGTGCCAGCATTCAGGGAGGGGGCCTGTATCAGCCCCAGCATTTT. The chain carries TRBV6-1 and TRBJ1-5; 7 positions agree with TRBD1. V shed 7 bases and J 5 bases; nucleotides not matched to a gene: 11. This CDR3 has 15 residues. Germline CDR1 reads MNHNS; CDR2 reads SASEGT.

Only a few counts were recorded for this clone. In nucleotides, the CDR3 is TGTGCCAGCAGCCCAGCCCCCGACAGGGTGGGTGAAAAACTGTTTTTT. Translating it yields CASSPAPDRVGEKLFF. The chain joins TRBV11-2 to TRBJ1-4, with 7 bases that match TRBD1. The CDR3 contains 16 residues. The V gene end was trimmed by 5 bases and the J gene end by 7 bases; junction bases not matched to a gene: 13. Per the germline V gene, CDR1 is SGHAT and CDR2 is FQNNGV.

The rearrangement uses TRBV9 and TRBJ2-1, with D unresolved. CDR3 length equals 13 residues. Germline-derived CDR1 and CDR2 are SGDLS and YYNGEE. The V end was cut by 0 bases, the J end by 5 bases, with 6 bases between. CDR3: CASSVEHDNEQFF. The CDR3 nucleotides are TGTGCCAGCAGCGTAGAACATGACAATGAGCAGTTCTTC.

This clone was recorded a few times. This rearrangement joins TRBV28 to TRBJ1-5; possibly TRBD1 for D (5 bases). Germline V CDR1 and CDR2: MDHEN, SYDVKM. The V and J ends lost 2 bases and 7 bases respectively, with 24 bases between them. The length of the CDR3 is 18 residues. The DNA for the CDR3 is TGTGCCAGCAGTTTAGTAAGGTCTGCGGGACCGTCCGACCAGCCCCAGCATTTT. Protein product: CASSLVRSAGPSDQPQHF.

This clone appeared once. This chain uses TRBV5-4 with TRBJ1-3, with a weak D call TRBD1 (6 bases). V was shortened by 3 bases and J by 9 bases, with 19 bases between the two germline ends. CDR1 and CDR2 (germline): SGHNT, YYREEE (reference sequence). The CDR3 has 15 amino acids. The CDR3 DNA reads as TGTGCCAGCAGCTCAAGGGGGGACACTCGACGCACCATATATTTT. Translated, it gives CASSSRGDTRRTIYF.

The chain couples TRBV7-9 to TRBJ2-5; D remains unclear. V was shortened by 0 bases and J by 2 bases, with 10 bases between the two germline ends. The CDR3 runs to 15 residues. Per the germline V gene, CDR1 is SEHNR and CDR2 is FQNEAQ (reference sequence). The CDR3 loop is CASSLALAAQETQYF. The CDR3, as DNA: TGTGCCAGCAGCTTAGCGCTGGCGGCACAAGAGACCCAGTACTTC.

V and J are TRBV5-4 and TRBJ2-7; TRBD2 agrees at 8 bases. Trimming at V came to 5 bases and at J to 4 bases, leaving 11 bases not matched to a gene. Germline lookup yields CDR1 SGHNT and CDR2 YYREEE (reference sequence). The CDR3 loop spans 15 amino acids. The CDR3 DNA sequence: TGTGCCAGCAGTTTAGGGCTAGCGGGCCCTTACGAGCAGTACTTC. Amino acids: CASSLGLAGPYEQYF.